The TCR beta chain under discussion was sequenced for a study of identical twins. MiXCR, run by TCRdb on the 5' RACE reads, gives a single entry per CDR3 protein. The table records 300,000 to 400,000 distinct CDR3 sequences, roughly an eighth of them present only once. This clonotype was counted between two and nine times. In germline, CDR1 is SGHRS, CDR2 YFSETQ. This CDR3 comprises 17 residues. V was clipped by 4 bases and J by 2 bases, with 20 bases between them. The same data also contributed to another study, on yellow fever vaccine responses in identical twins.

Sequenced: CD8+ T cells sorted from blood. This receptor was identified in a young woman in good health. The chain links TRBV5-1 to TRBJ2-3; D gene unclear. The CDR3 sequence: CASSTTGSQAYTDTQYF. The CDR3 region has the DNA TGCGCCAGCAGCACGACCGGGTCCCAAGCCTACACAGATACGCAGTATTTT.